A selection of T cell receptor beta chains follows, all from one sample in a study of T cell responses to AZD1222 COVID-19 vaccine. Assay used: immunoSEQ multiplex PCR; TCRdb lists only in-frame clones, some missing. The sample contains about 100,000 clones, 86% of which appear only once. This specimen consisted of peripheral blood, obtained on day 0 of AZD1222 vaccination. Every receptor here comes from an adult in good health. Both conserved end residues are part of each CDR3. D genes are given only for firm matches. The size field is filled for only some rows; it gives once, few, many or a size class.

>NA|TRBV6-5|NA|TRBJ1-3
TGTGCCAGCAGTTACTCAGTCTCTGGAAACACCATATATTTT
CASSYSVSGNTIYF
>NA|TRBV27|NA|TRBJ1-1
TGTGCCAGCAGTTTATCCTTGAACACTGAAGCTTTCTTT
CASSLSLNTEAFF
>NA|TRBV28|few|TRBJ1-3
TGTGCCAGCGGCCCGGGCACTGGAAGGGAAAACACCATATATTTT
CASGPGTGRENTIYF
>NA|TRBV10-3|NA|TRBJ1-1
TGTGCCATCAGGGGAGCAGGGGCCATTGAAGCTTTCTTT
CAIRGAGAIEAFF
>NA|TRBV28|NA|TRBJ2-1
TGTGCCAGCAGCGGACTCCCTTTAGTGGAGCAGTTCTTC
CASSGLPLVEQFF
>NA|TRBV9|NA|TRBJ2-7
TGTGCCAGCAGCGTAGCAGCAGATAACTACGAGCAGTACTTC
CASSVAADNYEQYF
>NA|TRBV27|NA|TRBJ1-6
TGTGCCAGCAGTTTTGGGGCAGGTATTAATTCACCCCTCCACTTT
CASSFGAGINSPLHF
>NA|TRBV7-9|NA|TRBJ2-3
TGTGCCAGCAGCCTCCGGGACAGCACAGATACGCAGTATTTT
CASSLRDSTDTQYF
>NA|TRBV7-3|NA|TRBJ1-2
TGTGCCAGCAGCCGCACGGGCGGGCGGGATAACTATGGCTACACCTTC
CASSRTGGRDNYGYTF
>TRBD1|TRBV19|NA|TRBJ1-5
TGTGCCAGTACCCGGGGACAGGGGGCGAATCAGCCCCAGCATTTT
CASTRGQGANQPQHF
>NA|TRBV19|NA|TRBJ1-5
TGTGCCAGTAGTTCCCAGGGGAATCAGCCCCAGCATTTT
CASSSQGNQPQHF
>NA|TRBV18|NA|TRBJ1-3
TGTGCCAGCTCACCTGAGACACACTCTGGAAACACCATATATTTT
CASSPETHSGNTIYF
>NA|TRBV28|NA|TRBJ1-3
TGTGCCAGCAGTGCTTCAGGGACGTCACTCGTCATATATTTT
CASSASGTSLVIYF
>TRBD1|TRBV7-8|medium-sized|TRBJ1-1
TGTGCCAGCAGCCATTCGGGACAGGGTGGGACTGAAGCTTTCTTT
CASSHSGQGGTEAFF
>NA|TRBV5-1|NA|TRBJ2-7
TGCGCCAGCAGCTTGGTAGCAGGGACCTACGAGCAGTACTTC
CASSLVAGTYEQYF
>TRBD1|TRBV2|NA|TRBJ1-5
TGTGCCAGCACAACCGGGACAGGGGACAATCAGCCCCAGCATTTT
CASTTGTGDNQPQHF
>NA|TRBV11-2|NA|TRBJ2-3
TGTGCCAGCAGCCTCTCTCCTAGGACGCAGTATTTT
CASSLSPRTQYF
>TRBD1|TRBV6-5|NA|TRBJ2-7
TGTGCCAGCAGGGGACAGGGTCTCTCCTACGAGCAGTACTTC
CASRGQGLSYEQYF
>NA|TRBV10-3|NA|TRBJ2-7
TGTGCCATCGGCGGGCAACTGTCGGGCGAGCAGTACTTC
CAIGGQLSGEQYF
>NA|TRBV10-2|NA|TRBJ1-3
TGCGCCAGCAGTGAGTCCCCAGGCTCTGGAAACACCATATATTTT
CASSESPGSGNTIYF
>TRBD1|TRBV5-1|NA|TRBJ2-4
TGCGCCAGCAGCTTGGTGGGACAGCCAGAAAACATTCAGTACTTC
CASSLVGQPENIQYF
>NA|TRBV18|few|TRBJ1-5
TGTGCCAGCTCACCGAATACAGGGTATAGCAATCAGCCCCAGCATTTT
CASSPNTGYSNQPQHF
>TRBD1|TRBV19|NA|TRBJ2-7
TGTGCCAGTAGTGTGGGGACAGCGAAATACGAGCAGTACTTC
CASSVGTAKYEQYF
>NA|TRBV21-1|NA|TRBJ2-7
TGTGCCAGCAGCAACTTATCCGGCCTCTACGAGCAGTACTTC
CASSNLSGLYEQYF
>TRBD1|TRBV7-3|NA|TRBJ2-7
TGTGCCAGCAGCTCGACAGGGGGCAACGAGCAGTACTTC
CASSSTGGNEQYF
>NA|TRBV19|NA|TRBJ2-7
TGTGCCAGTAGCGGCCCAGGACTATACGAGCAGTACTTC
CASSGPGLYEQYF
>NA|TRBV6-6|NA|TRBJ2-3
TGTGCCAGCAGTATAGGTGCGGATACGCAGTATTTT
CASSIGADTQYF
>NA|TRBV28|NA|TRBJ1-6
TGTGCCAGCAGCCGAGGACAGAGGGGGTACTCACCCCTCCACTTT
CASSRGQRGYSPLHF
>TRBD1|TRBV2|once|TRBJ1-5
TGTGCCAGCAGGGGACAGGGTAATCAGCCCCAGCATTTT
CASRGQGNQPQHF
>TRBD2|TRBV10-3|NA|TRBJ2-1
TGTGCCATCAGTGAGGGACTAGCGCTGTACAATGAGCAGTTCTTC
CAISEGLALYNEQFF
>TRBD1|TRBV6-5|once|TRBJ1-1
TGTGCCAGCAGTAGAGGACAGGTCGGCACTGAAGCTTTCTTT
CASSRGQVGTEAFF
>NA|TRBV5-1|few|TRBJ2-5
TGCGCCAGCAGCTCAGGACAACCCCAGGAGACCCAGTACTTC
CASSSGQPQETQYF
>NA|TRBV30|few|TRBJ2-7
TGTGCCTGGAGTGCGGTCGGGTCGCCCTCCTACGAGCAGTACTTC
CAWSAVGSPSYEQYF